The source of this T cell receptor beta chain is a study of neurological immune-mediated disorders. Study findings and constraints: The multiple sclerosis repertoire cluster was associated with no clinical or MRI feature.

Where libraries were unsorted, they were derived from 2 million PBMCs stored at -80 degrees C. From the 5' RACE reads, TCRdb called clonotypes with MiXCR, one entry per CDR3 protein. Among about 82,000 distinct CDR3 sequences listed, just over 2.5% were seen once. In its sample, this clonotype was seen many times. The antigen remains undetermined. Sequenced: PBMCs. The receptor's source is a woman aged 25 to 45 with multiple sclerosis.

The CDR3 here is CASSLLAGGGETQYF. The DNA for the CDR3 is TGCGCCAGCAGCTTGTTAGCGGGAGGTGGAGAGACCCAGTACTTC. J is TRBJ2-5 and V is TRBV5-1, with 10 bases that match TRBD2. V dropped 1 base and J dropped 4; count of bases not matched to a gene: 4. CDR3 size: 15 residues. The germline V gene encodes CDR1 SGHRS and CDR2 YFSETQ.